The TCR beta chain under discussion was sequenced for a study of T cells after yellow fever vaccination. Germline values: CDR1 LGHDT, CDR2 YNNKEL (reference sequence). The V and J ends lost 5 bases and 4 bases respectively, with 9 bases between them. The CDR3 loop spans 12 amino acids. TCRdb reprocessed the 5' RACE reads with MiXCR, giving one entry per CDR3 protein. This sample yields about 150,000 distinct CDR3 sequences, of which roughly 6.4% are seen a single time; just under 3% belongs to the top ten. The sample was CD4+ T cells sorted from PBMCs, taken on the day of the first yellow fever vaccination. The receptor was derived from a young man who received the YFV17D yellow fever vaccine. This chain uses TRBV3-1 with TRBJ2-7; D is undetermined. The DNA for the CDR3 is TGTGCCAGCAGCTATACCTCTTACGAGCAGTACTTC. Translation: CASSYTSYEQYF.